The entry that follows covers one T cell receptor (beta chain) sequence. This entry is derived from a study of cytomegalovirus exposure and HLA in healthy donors. Study-wide background: Caucasian-associated ancestry cluster membership applied to 75% to 85% of 300 to 450 genotyped donors.

Germline V gene data show CDR1 as MNHEY and CDR2 as SVGAGI. CDR3 length: 15 residues. V lost 7 bases and J 7 bases, leaving 22 bases between the germline ends. The primer mix had 60 Vbeta and 13 Jbeta primers. Here immunoSEQ multiplex PCR was the method, and the copy in TCRdb shows in-frame clones only, minus some. The sample carries around 110,000 clones, around 86% recorded once. The sequence derives from a man aged 25-45 years in good health and CMV-seronegative. Sequenced input: PBMCs. The rearrangement uses TRBV6-5 and TRBJ1-2, with a weak D call TRBD1 (5 bases). In DNA, the CDR3 is TGTGCCAGCACCTACATCGGGGGTCGCCCGGGTGGCTACACCTTC. It translates to CASTYIGGRPGGYTF.